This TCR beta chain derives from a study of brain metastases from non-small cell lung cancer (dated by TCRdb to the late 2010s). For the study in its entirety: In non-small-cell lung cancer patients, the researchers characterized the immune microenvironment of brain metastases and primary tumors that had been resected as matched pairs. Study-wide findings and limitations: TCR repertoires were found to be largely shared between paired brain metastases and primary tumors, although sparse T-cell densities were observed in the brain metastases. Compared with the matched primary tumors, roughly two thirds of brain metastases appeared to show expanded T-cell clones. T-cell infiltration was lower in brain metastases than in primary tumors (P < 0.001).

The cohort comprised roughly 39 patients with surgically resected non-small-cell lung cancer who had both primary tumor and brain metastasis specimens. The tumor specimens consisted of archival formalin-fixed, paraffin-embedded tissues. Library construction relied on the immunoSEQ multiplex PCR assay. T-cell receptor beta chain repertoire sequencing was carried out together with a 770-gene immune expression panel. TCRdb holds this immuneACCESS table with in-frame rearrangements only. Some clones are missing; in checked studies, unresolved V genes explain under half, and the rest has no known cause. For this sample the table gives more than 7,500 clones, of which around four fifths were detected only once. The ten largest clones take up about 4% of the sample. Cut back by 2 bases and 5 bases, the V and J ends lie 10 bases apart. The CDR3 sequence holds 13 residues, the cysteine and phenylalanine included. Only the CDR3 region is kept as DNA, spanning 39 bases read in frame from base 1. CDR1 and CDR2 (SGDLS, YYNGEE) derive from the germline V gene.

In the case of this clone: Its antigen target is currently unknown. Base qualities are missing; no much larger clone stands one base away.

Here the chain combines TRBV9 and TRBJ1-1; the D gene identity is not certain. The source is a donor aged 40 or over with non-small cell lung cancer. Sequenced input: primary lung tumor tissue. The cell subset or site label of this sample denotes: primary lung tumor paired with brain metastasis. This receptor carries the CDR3 CASSVSFGTEAFF. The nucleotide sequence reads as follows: TGTGCCAGCAGCGTCTCTTTTGGGACTGAAGCTTTCTTT.